This TCR beta chain was observed in a study of T-cell memory formation after mild COVID-19. Study overall: Largely donor-specific sequence clusters came from a couple of donors.

Study-wide results and limits: CD4/CD8 balance held among clones contracting day 15 to 85, and later expanders leaned CD4+. Among contracting clones, CD4+ were mainly CM/EM and CD8+ enriched in EMRA. In second-wave clones peaking day 37, SARS-CoV-2 specificity remained unconfirmed.

V was trimmed by 2 bases and J by 8 bases, leaving 9 bases between them. Germline V CDR1 and CDR2: SEHNR, FQNEAQ (reference sequence). The CDR3 extends over 12 amino acids. Each CDR3 protein is one row after TCRdb ran MiXCR on the 5' RACE reads. Seen here are 85,000 to 130,000 distinct CDR3 sequences, 11% observed once, and the top ten hold approximately 40%. This clonotype was seen only a few times. Its target is unknown. The V and J genes are TRBV7-9 and TRBJ1-2; D possibly corresponds to TRBD1 (5 bases). The source of this sequence is a young man who had mild COVID-19 (a few samples of this study predate the infection). Cell type and time point are not known. Sequenced input: PBMCs or a T cell subset sorted from them (not recorded which). The CDR3 sequence: CASSLRQSGYTF. DNA for the CDR3: TGTGCCAGCAGCTTACGACAGTCCGGCTACACCTTC.